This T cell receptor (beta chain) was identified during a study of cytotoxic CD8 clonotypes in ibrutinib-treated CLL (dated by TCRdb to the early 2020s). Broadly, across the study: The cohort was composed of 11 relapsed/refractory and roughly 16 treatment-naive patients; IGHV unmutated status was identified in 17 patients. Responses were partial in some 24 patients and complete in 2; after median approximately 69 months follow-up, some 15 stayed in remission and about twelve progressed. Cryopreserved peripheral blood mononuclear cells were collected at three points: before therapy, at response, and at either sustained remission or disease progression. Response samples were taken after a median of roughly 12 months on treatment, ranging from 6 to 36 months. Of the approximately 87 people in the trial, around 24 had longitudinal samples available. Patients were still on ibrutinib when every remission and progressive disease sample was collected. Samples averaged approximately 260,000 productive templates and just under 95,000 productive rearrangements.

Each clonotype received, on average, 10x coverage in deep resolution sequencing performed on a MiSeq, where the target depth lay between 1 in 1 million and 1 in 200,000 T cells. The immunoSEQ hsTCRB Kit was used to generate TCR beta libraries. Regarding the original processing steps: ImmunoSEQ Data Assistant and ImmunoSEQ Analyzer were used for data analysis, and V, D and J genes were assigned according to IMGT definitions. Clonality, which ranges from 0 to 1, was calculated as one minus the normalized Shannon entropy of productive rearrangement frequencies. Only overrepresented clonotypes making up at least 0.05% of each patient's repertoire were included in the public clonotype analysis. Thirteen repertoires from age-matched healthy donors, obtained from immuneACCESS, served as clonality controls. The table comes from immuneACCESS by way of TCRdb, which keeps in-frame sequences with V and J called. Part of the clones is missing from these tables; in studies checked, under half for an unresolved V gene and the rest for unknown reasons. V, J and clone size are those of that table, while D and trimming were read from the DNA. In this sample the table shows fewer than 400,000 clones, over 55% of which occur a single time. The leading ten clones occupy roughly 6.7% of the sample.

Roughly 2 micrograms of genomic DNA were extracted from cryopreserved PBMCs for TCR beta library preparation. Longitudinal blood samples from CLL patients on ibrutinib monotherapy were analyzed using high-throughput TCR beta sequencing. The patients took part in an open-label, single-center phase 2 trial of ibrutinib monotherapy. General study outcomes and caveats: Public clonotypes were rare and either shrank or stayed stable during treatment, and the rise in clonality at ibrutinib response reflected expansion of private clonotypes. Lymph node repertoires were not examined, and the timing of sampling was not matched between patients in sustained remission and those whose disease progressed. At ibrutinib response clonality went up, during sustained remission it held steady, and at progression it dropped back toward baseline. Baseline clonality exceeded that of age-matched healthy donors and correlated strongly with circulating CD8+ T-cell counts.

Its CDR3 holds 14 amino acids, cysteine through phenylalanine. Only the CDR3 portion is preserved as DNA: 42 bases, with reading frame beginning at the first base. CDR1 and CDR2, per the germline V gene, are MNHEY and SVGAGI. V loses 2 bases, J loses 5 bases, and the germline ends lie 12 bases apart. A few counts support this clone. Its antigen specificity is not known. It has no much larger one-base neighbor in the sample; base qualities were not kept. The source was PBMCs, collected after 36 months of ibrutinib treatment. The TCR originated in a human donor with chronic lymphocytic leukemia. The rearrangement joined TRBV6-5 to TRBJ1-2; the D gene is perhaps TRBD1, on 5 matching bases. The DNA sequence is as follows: TGTGCCAGCAGTTACGGAGGGGCGCGGTATGGCTACACCTTC. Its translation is CASSYGGARYGYTF.